Each of the 22 T cell receptor beta chains below was sequenced from the same sample in a study of T cell responses to AZD1222 COVID-19 vaccine (dated by TCRdb to about 2021). In light of the paper, this sample's time point label describes: baseline before first vaccination. The library relied on the immunoSEQ multiplex PCR assay. This immuneACCESS table, as held by TCRdb, lists in-frame sequences with V and J called but not all clones. Of the missing ones, under half trace to an unresolved V gene in checked studies; the others have no known cause. A total of about 96,000 clones appear in this sample, approximately 90% of them only once. The leading ten clones occupy 2.8% of the sample. The sequences come from peripheral blood, collected on day 0 of AZD1222 vaccination. Receptors were obtained from an adult in good health.

The chain couples TRBV19 to TRBJ1-1; 8 bases align to TRBD1. The germline V gene encodes CDR1 LNHDA and CDR2 SQIVND (reference sequence). The CDR3 has 17 amino acids. Trimming at V came to 4 bases and at J to 0 bases, leaving 10 bases not matched to a gene. The CDR3 coding sequence is TGTGCCAGTAGTACTCCTCCCGGGACAGGTATGAACACTGAAGCTTTCTTT. This gives the protein CASSTPPGTGMNTEAFF. Full variable domain (missing parts from reference TRBV19 and TRBJ1-1): DGGITQSPKYLFRKEGQNVTLSCEQNLNHDAMYWYRQDPGQGLRLIYYSQIVNDFQKGDIAEGYSVSREKKESFPLTVTSAQKNPTAFYLCASSTPPGTGMNTEAFFGQGTRLTVV.

The chain is built from TRBV28 and TRBJ1-2; no firm D call. CDR1 and CDR2 from the germline V gene are MDHEN and SYDVKM. V gave up 7 bases and J gave up 4 bases, with 19 bases separating them. This CDR3 region has 15 residues. This CDR3 is CASTKPGSLLYGYTF. Written as DNA, the CDR3 is TGTGCCAGCACCAAGCCGGGATCCCTACTCTATGGCTACACCTTC.

This chain links TRBV9 with TRBJ2-3; TRBD2 agrees at 10 bases. After removal of 7 bases from V and 2 bases from J, the junction contained 10 bases not matched to a gene. CDR3 length: 16 residues. Per the germline V gene, CDR1 is SGDLS and CDR2 is YYNGEE. The CDR3 region is CASRRFSGRNTDTQYF. The CDR3 nucleotides read TGTGCCAGCCGTAGGTTTAGCGGGAGGAACACAGATACGCAGTATTTT.

This chain links TRBV7-9 with TRBJ2-2, with D possibly TRBD2 on 6 matching bases. This CDR3 has 14 amino acids. V gave up 2 bases and J gave up 6 bases, with 10 bases separating them. Germline CDR1 reads SEHNR; CDR2 reads FQNEAQ (reference sequence). CDR3 sequence reads: CASSLIGGSGELFF. The CDR3 nucleotides are TGTGCCAGCAGCTTAATTGGGGGGTCCGGGGAGCTGTTTTTT.

This rearrangement joins TRBV7-9 to TRBJ2-1; 10 bases fit TRBD2. CDR1 SEHNR and CDR2 FQNEAQ come from the germline V gene (reference sequence). Trimming cost V 6 bases and J 6 bases; bases outside gene matches: 11. The CDR3 runs 16 residues. This CDR3 reads CASRDLVAGGLNEQFF. The DNA of the CDR3 is TGTGCCAGCAGGGACCTGGTAGCGGGAGGCCTCAATGAGCAGTTCTTC.

This rearrangement joins TRBV7-8 to TRBJ1-5; D is unresolved. The CDR3 spans 14 residues. Germline values: CDR1 SGHVS, CDR2 FQNEAQ. The V end was cut by 1 base, the J end by 4 bases, with 8 bases between. The CDR3 is CASSLETVNQPQHF. The CDR3 DNA reads TGTGCCAGCAGCTTAGAAACAGTAAATCAGCCCCAGCATTTT.

The chain employs TRBV3-1 (or the pseudogene TRBV3-2) and TRBJ1-1; TRBD1 aligns across 7 bases. V lost 1 base and J lost 12; bases outside the gene matches: 8. In germline, CDR1 is LGHDT, CDR2 YNNKEL (reference sequence). The CDR3 spans 13 residues. In nucleotides, the CDR3 is TGTGCCAGCAGCCAAGTAGGGCCAGGGGGACCTTTCTTT. It specifies CASSQVGPGGPFF.

The gene calls are TRBV27 and TRBJ2-6; D perhaps matches TRBD2 (5 bases). Germline V gene lookup returns CDR1 MNHEY and CDR2 SMNVEV (reference sequence). V was shortened by 3 bases and J by 3 bases, with 6 bases between the two germline ends. There are 14 residues in the CDR3. Here the CDR3 reads CASSFGVGANVLTF. CDR3 DNA sequence: TGTGCCAGCAGTTTCGGGGTTGGGGCCAACGTCCTGACTTTC.

In its sample, this clone was seen a few times. The V and J genes are TRBV27 and TRBJ2-7; 12 bases are shared with TRBD2. V shed 5 bases, J shed 4 bases, and the junction held 6 bases outside the gene matches. This CDR3 region has 15 residues. Germline loops: CDR1 MNHEY, CDR2 SMNVEV (reference sequence). In nucleotides, the CDR3 is TGTGCCAGCAGTCCGGGCGGGACTAGCGGGTACGAGCAGTACTTC. Its translation is CASSPGGTSGYEQYF.

The CDR3 protein is CASRASGTAYEQYF. The CDR3 DNA sequence: TGTGCCAGCAGGGCATCCGGGACAGCCTACGAGCAGTACTTC. J is TRBJ2-7 and V is TRBV27; 7 bases map to TRBD1. V trimming: 6 bases; J trimming: 2 bases; junction bases outside the gene matches: 7. The germline V gene has CDR1 MNHEY and CDR2 SMNVEV (reference sequence). This CDR3 is built from 14 residues.

The chain uses TRBV19 and TRBJ1-1, with 7 bases that match TRBD1. Germline trimming cut 5 bases from V and 8 bases from J; bases unmatched to any gene: 8. The CDR3 runs to 13 residues. Germline CDR1 LNHDA, CDR2 SQIVND (reference sequence). This CDR3 reads CASSRDRVGEAFF. CDR3 in DNA: TGTGCCAGTAGTCGCGACAGGGTAGGGGAAGCTTTCTTT.

The chain carries TRBV5-1 and TRBJ2-2, with 8 bases identical to TRBD2. Germline CDR1 reads SGHRS; CDR2 reads YFSETQ. There are 21 residues in the CDR3. The junction had 21 bases not matched to a gene; V was cut back by 4 bases and J by 1 base. The CDR3 is CASSPQGFRGAGDMNTGELFF. The CDR3 nucleotides read TGCGCCAGCAGCCCCCAGGGTTTCCGGGGAGCGGGGGATATGAACACCGGGGAGCTGTTTTTT.

V is TRBV28 and J is TRBJ1-4; D is undetermined. The germline CDR1 and CDR2 sequences are MDHEN and SYDVKM. V was shortened by 2 bases and J by 0 bases, with 16 bases between the two germline ends. CDR3 length: 18 residues. The CDR3 sequence is CASSLTPRQVATNEKLFF. In DNA form, the CDR3 reads TGTGCCAGCAGTTTAACCCCCCGGCAGGTTGCAACTAATGAAAAACTGTTTTTT.

The J gene is TRBJ1-1, the V gene TRBV6-5; 9 bases line up with TRBD1. Trimming took 5 bases from V and 1 from J; bases not matched to a gene: 2. Per the germline V gene, CDR1 is MNHEY and CDR2 is SVGAGI. The CDR3 has 14 residues. The CDR3 nucleotides are TGTGCCAGCAGTCAGGGACAGGGGAACACTGAAGCTTTCTTT. Residues: CASSQGQGNTEAFF.

The genes are TRBV10-3 and TRBJ1-5, with D unclear. Germline assignment: CDR1 ENHRY and CDR2 SYGVKD. This CDR3 is built from 13 residues. Trimming removed 3 bases at V and 4 bases at J, with 7 bases between. Here the CDR3 DNA reads TGTGCCATCAGTGAAGCTGAGAATCAGCCCCAGCATTTT. It codes for CAISEAENQPQHF.

The chain recombines TRBV4-3 with TRBJ2-2; maybe TRBD2 (6 bases). Deletions cut 1 base from V and 5 bases from J, with 17 bases between. This CDR3 has 17 residues. Germline loops: CDR1 LGHNA, CDR2 YSLEER. The CDR3 region is CASSQVYGRGETGELFF. CDR3 DNA: TGCGCCAGCAGCCAAGTTTACGGGAGAGGGGAGACCGGGGAGCTGTTTTTT.

This sequence joins TRBV6-5 and TRBJ1-2, with D maybe TRBD1 (6 bases). With 7 bases removed from V and 5 bases from J, the gap between germline ends came to 11 bases. Looked up from germline, CDR1 is MNHEY and CDR2 is SVGAGI. This CDR3 spans 12 amino acids. The DNA for the CDR3 is TGTGCCAGCAAAAACAGGGTTTATGGCTACACCTTC. It specifies CASKNRVYGYTF.

This clone was counted a single time. The J gene is TRBJ2-1, the V gene TRBV2; D possibly corresponds to TRBD1 (6 bases). The V end lost 10 bases, the J end lost 3 bases, and 13 bases lay between the germline ends. The CDR3 consists of 13 residues. Germline V gene lookup returns CDR1 SNHLY and CDR2 FYNNEI. The CDR3: CAILQGRYNEQFF. The CDR3 DNA reads TGTGCCATCCTACAGGGACGCTACAATGAGCAGTTCTTC.

This sequence joins TRBV2 and TRBJ1-4, with TRBD1 matching 8 bases. Unmatched junction bases numbered 5, after V lost 7 bases and J lost 7 bases. The CDR3 contains 13 residues. Per the germline V gene, CDR1 is SNHLY and CDR2 is FYNNEI. CDR3 sequence reads: CASNGQGGEKLFF. Written as DNA, the CDR3 is TGTGCCAGCAACGGACAGGGAGGTGAAAAACTGTTTTTT.

The chain recombines TRBV7-3 with TRBJ2-1; 11 nucleotides match TRBD2. This CDR3 contains 18 residues. Trimming cost V 5 bases and J 5 bases; bases outside gene matches: 14. Germline CDR1 SGHTA, CDR2 FQGTGA. The CDR3 sequence is CASSATGLAVGDDNEQFF. The CDR3 coding sequence is TGTGCCAGCAGCGCCACGGGACTAGCGGTTGGAGATGACAATGAGCAGTTCTTC.

This chain joins TRBV19 and TRBJ2-4, with TRBD2 matching over 15 bases. This CDR3 comprises 22 residues. V shed 3 bases and J 0 bases; nucleotides not matched to a gene: 15. Germline CDR1 reads LNHDA; CDR2 reads SQIVND (reference sequence). In nucleotides, the CDR3 is TGTGCCAGTAGTATCAATGCCGGGACTAGCGGGAGGCTGGGGGTAGCCAAAAACATTCAGTACTTC. It yields the protein CASSINAGTSGRLGVAKNIQYF.

This sequence joins TRBV28 and TRBJ1-6; D is possibly TRBD1 (5 bases). CDR3 length: 15 residues. Trimming stripped 7 bases from V and 9 bases from J, with 19 bases between. Germline CDR1 MDHEN, CDR2 SYDVKM. The CDR3 loop reads CASTELGQESSPLHF. The DNA of the CDR3 is TGTGCCAGCACCGAACTGGGGCAGGAGAGTTCACCCCTCCACTTT. Filled out from reference TRBV28 and TRBJ1-6, the complete variable domain reads DVKVTQSSRYLVKRTGEKVFLECVQDMDHENMFWYRQDPGLGLRLIYFSYDVKMKEKGDIPEGYSVSREKKERFSLILESASTNQTSMYLCASTELGQESSPLHFGNGTRLTVT.